This T cell receptor (beta chain) was sequenced during a study of CD8 T cells in Susac syndrome. The controls, all healthy donors, were matched for age and sex. In contrast to the negatively isolated CD8+ and CD4+ T cells, TEMRA cells were FACS-enriched. Random-hexamer reverse transcription was applied to about 0.5 to 1 ug RNA. The CDR3 of TCR beta was amplified by immunoSEQ multiplex PCR across 54 Vbeta and 13 Jbeta. One entry per CDR3 protein, called by TCRdb with MiXCR from the immunoSEQ multiplex PCR reads. The repertoire consists of approximately 150,000 distinct CDR3 sequences, with roughly 95% occurring once and the leading ten covering roughly 0.083%. From germline, CDR1 is KGHSH and CDR2 LQKENI. CDR3 size: 21 residues. V shed 3 bases, J shed 3 bases, and the junction held 22 bases outside the gene matches.

V is TRBV18 and J is TRBJ1-2; TRBD1 matches at 10 bases. The clonotype was recovered from a human donor in good health. The sample was CD4+ T cells from PBMCs. The CDR3: CASSPPREPISRQGADYGYTF. The CDR3 nucleotides are TGTGCCAGCTCACCTCCCCGGGAGCCGATCTCTAGACAGGGGGCTGACTATGGCTACACCTTC.